This TCR beta chain is drawn from a study of blood T cells in healthy people across ages. Study-level points and caveats: Considered underestimates were the diversity estimates obtained from one million T cells.

The use of a sample-barcoded 5' primer and a J-beta primer mix characterized a second PCR of 7 to 11 cycles. TCRdb re-analysed the 5' RACE reads in MiXCR, keeping a single row per CDR3 protein. The repertoire holds approximately 680,000 distinct CDR3 sequences, about 32% seen once, with roughly 14% in the top ten. This clonotype has only a few counts. Its antigen is unidentified. Total RNA, at least 6 micrograms per sample, was extracted from PBMCs. This CDR3 contains 15 residues. Trimming removed 0 bases at V and 5 bases at J, with 13 bases between. Germline V gives CDR1 KGHSH, CDR2 LQKENI. The specimen sequenced was blood. This receptor was identified in a woman of 80 years or more in good health. The chain has TRBV18 and TRBJ1-1; D might be TRBD1 (5 bases). The DNA of the CDR3 is TGTGCCAGCTCACCACCAGGGGCCCCGGGGACTGAAGCTTTCTTT. Translated: CASSPPGAPGTEAFF.